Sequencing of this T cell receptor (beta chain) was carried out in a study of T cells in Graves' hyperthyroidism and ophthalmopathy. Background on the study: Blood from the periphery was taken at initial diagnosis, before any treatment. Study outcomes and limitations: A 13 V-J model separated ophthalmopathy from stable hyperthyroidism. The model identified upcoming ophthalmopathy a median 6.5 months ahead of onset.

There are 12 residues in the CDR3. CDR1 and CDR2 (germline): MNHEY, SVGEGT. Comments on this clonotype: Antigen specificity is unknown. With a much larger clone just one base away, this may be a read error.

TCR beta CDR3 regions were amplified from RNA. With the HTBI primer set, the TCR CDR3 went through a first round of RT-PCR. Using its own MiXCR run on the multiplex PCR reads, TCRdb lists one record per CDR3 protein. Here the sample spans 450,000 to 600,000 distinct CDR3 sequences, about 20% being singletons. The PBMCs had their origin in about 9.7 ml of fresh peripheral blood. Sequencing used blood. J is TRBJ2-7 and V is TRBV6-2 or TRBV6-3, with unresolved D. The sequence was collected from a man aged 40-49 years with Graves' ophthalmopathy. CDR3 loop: CTSSYSHREQYF. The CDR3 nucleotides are TGTACCAGCAGTTACTCCCACCGCGAGCAGTACTTC.